The entry below describes one T cell receptor (beta chain). Its antigen remains unknown. The protocol was immunoSEQ multiplex PCR, while the TCRdb copy is restricted to in-frame clones and leaves out a portion. The sample records 100,000 or so clones, 70% to 90% being singletons. The data stem from a study of T cell responses to AZD1222 COVID-19 vaccine. Study results and caveats: Possibly, clonal diversity was underestimated; donors were largely white British and included more females.

This clonotype originated in an adult in good health. The sample consisted of peripheral blood, taken on day 0 of AZD1222 vaccination.

CDR3 in DNA: TGTGCCAGCAGCCAAGCTGACAGGGGTGGGTATGGCTACACCTTC. This sequence encodes CASSQADRGGYGYTF. The chain links TRBV3-1 (or the pseudogene TRBV3-2) to TRBJ1-2; the match to TRBD1 covers 8 bases. Germline V gives CDR1 LGHDT, CDR2 YNNKEL (reference sequence). This CDR3 has 15 amino acids. V dropped 1 base and J dropped 5; count of bases not matched to a gene: 6.